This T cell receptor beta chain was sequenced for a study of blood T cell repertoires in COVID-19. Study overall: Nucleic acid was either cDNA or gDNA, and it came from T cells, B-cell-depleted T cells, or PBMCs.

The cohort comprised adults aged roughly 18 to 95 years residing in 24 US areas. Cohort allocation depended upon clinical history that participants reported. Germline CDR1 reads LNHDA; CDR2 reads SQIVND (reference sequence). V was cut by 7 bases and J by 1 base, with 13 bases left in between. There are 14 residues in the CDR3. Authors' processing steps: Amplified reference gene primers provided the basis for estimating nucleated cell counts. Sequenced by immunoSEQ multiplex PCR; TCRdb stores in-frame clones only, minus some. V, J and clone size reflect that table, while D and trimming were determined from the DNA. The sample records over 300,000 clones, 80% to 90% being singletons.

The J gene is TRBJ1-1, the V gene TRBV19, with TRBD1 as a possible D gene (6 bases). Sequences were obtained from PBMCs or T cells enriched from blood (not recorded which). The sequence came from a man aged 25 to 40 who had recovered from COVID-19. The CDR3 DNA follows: TGTGCCAGTACAAGACAGGCGGCGAACACTGAAGCTTTCTTT. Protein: CASTRQAANTEAFF.